These 6 T cell receptor beta chains share one sample of origin, sequenced in a study of cytomegalovirus exposure and HLA in healthy donors. This PCR relied on a set of 60 Vbeta primers and 13 Jbeta primers. Method: immunoSEQ multiplex PCR; TCRdb's copy keeps in-frame clones and lacks some. In the table there are approximately 220,000 clones, over 75% of which are singletons. Sequences were obtained from PBMCs. The receptors were sampled from a girl aged 2 to 9 in good health and CMV-seronegative.

The chain employs TRBV29-1 and TRBJ1-1; D ambiguous. Trimming cost V 0 bases and J 7 bases, with 9 bases left between them. The CDR3 is 12 amino acids. Germline V lookup: CDR1 SQVTM, CDR2 ANQGSEA. Here the CDR3 reads CSVEEVRLEAFF. The CDR3 nucleotides are TGCAGCGTTGAAGAAGTCAGACTTGAAGCTTTCTTT.

This chain joins TRBV11-2 and TRBJ1-6, with TRBD1 matching 7 bases. This CDR3 region has 15 residues. CDR1 and CDR2 (germline): SGHAT, FQNNGV. V dropped 5 bases and J dropped 9; count of bases not matched to a gene: 10. CDR3 nucleotide sequence: TGTGCCAGCAGCAAGATAAAGGGGGCTGGTTCACCCCTCCACTTT. This encodes CASSKIKGAGSPLHF.

The chain recombines TRBV27 with TRBJ1-6, with D maybe TRBD1 (5 bases). The ends were cut back, 3 bases at V and 10 bases at J, with 10 bases in the middle. From germline, CDR1 is MNHEY and CDR2 SMNVEV (reference sequence). There are 13 residues in the CDR3. The CDR3 DNA follows: TGTGCCAGCAGTTTGGCAGGGAGGTCACCCCTCCACTTT. This sequence encodes CASSLAGRSPLHF.

This clone was seen once. V gene TRBV6-5 combines with J gene TRBJ1-1; D is possibly TRBD1 (5 bases). Germline V gene lookup returns CDR1 MNHEY and CDR2 SVGAGI. The ends were cut back, 6 bases at V and 0 bases at J, with 14 bases in the middle. The CDR3 sequence is 15 residues long. The CDR3, as DNA: TGTGCCAGCAGGCAAACCAGGGTGATGAACACTGAAGCTTTCTTT. Translating gives CASRQTRVMNTEAFF.

The V call is TRBV2, the J call TRBJ2-7, with D perhaps TRBD2 (5 bases). The CDR3 runs to 13 residues. V was trimmed by 5 bases and J by 4 bases, leaving 12 bases between them. In germline, CDR1 is SNHLY, CDR2 FYNNEI. CDR3 loop: CASSLNPGYEQYF. The CDR3 DNA follows: TGTGCCAGCAGTCTCAATCCGGGGTACGAGCAGTACTTC.

The chain couples TRBV6-7 to TRBJ2-1; 8 bases map to TRBD2. TRBV6-7 is placed among ORFs of uncertain function. Germline trimming cut 0 bases from V and 2 bases from J; bases unmatched to any gene: 6. The CDR3 contains 17 residues. The CDR3 sequence: CASSYSDGLAAYNEQFF. The DNA of the CDR3 is TGTGCCAGCAGTTACTCGGACGGACTAGCCGCCTACAATGAGCAGTTCTTC.